Following are 6 T cell receptor beta chains from one sample sequenced in a study of T cells in Graves' hyperthyroidism and ophthalmopathy. There were TCR beta CDR3 regions amplified from RNA transcripts. Using the HTBI primer set, a first-round RT-PCR was run on the TCR CDR3. TCRdb ran MiXCR on the multiplex PCR reads and lists one entry per CDR3 protein. The table shows roughly 300,000 distinct CDR3 sequences, with 25% to 30% occurring only once. What was sequenced was blood. The receptor set was obtained from a man aged 35-49 years with Graves' hyperthyroidism that later progressed to Graves' ophthalmopathy.

This clonotype occurred a few times. The rearrangement joins TRBV12-3 or TRBV12-4 to TRBJ2-2, with unresolved D. The CDR3 contains 14 residues. V dropped 0 bases and J dropped 6 bases, with 8 bases sitting between them. The CDR3 DNA is TGTGCCAGCAGTTTAGCGGGGTCCTCCGGGGAGCTGTTTTTT. The encoded protein is CASSLAGSSGELFF.

This clonotype ranks as medium-sized. This chain links TRBV2 with TRBJ1-5; D is uncertain. V was pared by 6 bases and J by 4 bases, with 10 bases between. This CDR3 has 13 residues. Germline CDR1 reads SNHLY; CDR2 reads FYNNEI. The CDR3 DNA reads TGTGCCAGCAGCCTTTGGGGAAATCAGCCCCAGCATTTT. Translated, it gives CASSLWGNQPQHF. Variable domain in full (rest from reference TRBV2 and TRBJ1-5): EPEVTQTPSHQVTQMGQEVILRCVPISNHLYFYWYRQILGQKVEFLVSFYNNEISEKSEIFDDQFSVERPDGSNFTLKIRSTKLEDSAMYFCASSLWGNQPQHFGDGTRLSIL.

This chain joins TRBV28 and TRBJ2-7, with 10 bases matching TRBD2. This CDR3 spans 15 amino acids. The germline gives CDR1 MDHEN, CDR2 SYDVKM. Trimming cost V 6 bases and J 3 bases; bases outside gene matches: 8. CDR3: CASSRPSGRDYEQYF. CDR3 DNA sequence: TGTGCCAGCAGCCGACCTAGCGGGAGAGACTACGAGCAGTACTTC.

This clonotype has a count of ten or more. At one end, the junction sequence differs from germline, possibly due to a read error. The chain couples TRBV12-5 to TRBJ2-7; 7 bases are shared with TRBD2. Germline loops: CDR1 LGHNT, CDR2 FRNRAP. The CDR3 sequence is 14 residues long. This chain's CDR3 is CASGLGLPTYEQYF. In DNA, the CDR3 is TGTGCTAGTGGCTTGGGACTACCAACCTACGAGCAGTACTTC.

This clonotype was counted between two and nine times. V is TRBV5-1 and J is TRBJ2-5; TRBD1 matches 7 bases. The V gene's germline CDR1 is SGHRS and CDR2 YFSETQ. CDR3 length: 14 residues. V was pared by 3 bases and J by 4 bases, with 6 bases of the junction left unmatched. CDR3 loop: CASSYGQDGETQYF. CDR3 in DNA: TGCGCCAGCAGCTACGGACAGGATGGAGAGACCCAGTACTTC.

This clonotype was seen more than once but under ten times. This rearrangement joins TRBV28 to TRBJ1-1; D is unresolved. This CDR3 has 13 residues. Trimming left V 8 bases short and J 9 bases short, with 19 bases between. Germline assignment: CDR1 MDHEN and CDR2 SYDVKM. CDR3 in amino acids: CASLRRRAGKAFF. CDR3 DNA sequence: TGTGCCAGCCTTCGACGGCGGGCAGGAAAAGCTTTCTTT.